This T cell receptor (beta chain) was sequenced for a study of cytomegalovirus exposure and HLA in healthy donors. Study information: Around 78 million unique TCRs, all from HLA-typed donors, were included in an early release of the data. General study findings and limits: Later work found that TCR association rates differed between HLA loci; DRB1 had the most and HLA-C the fewest.

Germline V gene sequence: CDR1 SGHRS, CDR2 YFSETQ. The V gene lost 7 bases and the J gene lost 5 bases, with 13 bases spanning the gap. This CDR3 has 13 amino acids. PCR employed 60 Vbeta and 13 Jbeta primers. Per the original data handling: Per a later analysis, the number of unique TCR beta chains was around 80 million, of which roughly 10 million were shared. Sequenced by immunoSEQ multiplex PCR; TCRdb stores in-frame clones only, minus some. The V and J calls and the clone size are those of that table, but D and trimming were determined from the DNA. The listing contains around 130,000 clones. The donors gave bone marrow, and they were healthy. Notes on this clone: Antigen specificity is unknown.

This sequence originates from a woman in her fifties or sixties in good health and CMV-seronegative. Sequencing input: PBMCs. The chain carries TRBV5-1 and TRBJ2-1; D is unclear. The CDR3 loop is CASSLQIDNEQFF. CDR3 in DNA: TGCGCCAGCTCCTTACAAATTGACAATGAGCAGTTCTTC.